A selection of T cell receptor beta chains follows, all from one sample in a study of CD8 T cells in Susac syndrome. Each CDR3 protein gets one entry after TCRdb re-called the immunoSEQ multiplex PCR reads with MiXCR. The sample yields approximately 300,000 distinct CDR3 sequences, about 89% seen once. The sequenced material came from CD8+ T cells from PBMCs. Every receptor here comes from a human donor with multiple sclerosis. Each CDR3 is given with its conserved first and last residue. D genes are given only for firm matches. Clone size, where shown, is once, few, many, or a class for clones that have expanded.

abundance: .; d_gene: .; j_gene: TRBJ2-1; v_gene: TRBV11-2; len: 16; CDR3aa: CASSLVGQGAGNEQFF; CDR3nt: TGTGCCAGCAGCTTAGTAGGCCAGGGAGCGGGCAATGAGCAGTTCTTC
abundance: .; d_gene: TRBD1; j_gene: TRBJ2-3; v_gene: TRBV10-3; len: 16; CDR3aa: CAISAPPTGEADTQYF; CDR3nt: TGTGCCATCAGTGCACCCCCGACAGGGGAAGCAGATACGCAGTATTTT
abundance: .; d_gene: .; j_gene: TRBJ1-2; v_gene: TRBV9; len: 15; CDR3aa: CASSGGQEANYGYTF; CDR3nt: TGTGCCAGCAGCGGCGGACAAGAAGCTAACTATGGCTACACCTTC
abundance: once; d_gene: TRBD2; j_gene: TRBJ2-7; v_gene: TRBV7-6; len: 15; CDR3aa: CASSFRLAGAYEQYF; CDR3nt: TGTGCCAGCAGCTTCCGACTAGCGGGGGCTTACGAGCAGTACTTC
abundance: .; d_gene: .; j_gene: TRBJ1-2; v_gene: TRBV15; len: 16; CDR3aa: CATSRAPDSEFYGYTF; CDR3nt: TGTGCCACCAGCAGAGCCCCGGACAGCGAATTCTATGGCTACACCTTC
abundance: few; d_gene: .; j_gene: TRBJ2-7; v_gene: TRBV20-1; len: 16; CDR3aa: CSAKGFWGREKGEQYF; CDR3nt: TGCAGTGCTAAAGGGTTCTGGGGCAGGGAGAAGGGCGAGCAGTACTTC
abundance: .; d_gene: .; j_gene: TRBJ2-7; v_gene: TRBV5-6; len: 13; CDR3aa: CASSLGITYEQYF; CDR3nt: TGTGCCAGCAGCTTGGGAATAACCTACGAGCAGTACTTC
abundance: .; d_gene: .; j_gene: TRBJ2-7; v_gene: TRBV20-1; len: 13; CDR3aa: CSARAGSSYEQYF; CDR3nt: TGCAGTGCTAGAGCGGGGAGCTCCTACGAGCAGTACTTC
abundance: .; d_gene: TRBD2; j_gene: TRBJ2-3; v_gene: TRBV11-2; len: 20; CDR3aa: CASSFPSRLAGGIPVDTQYF; CDR3nt: TGTGCCAGCAGCTTTCCCTCGCGGCTAGCGGGAGGCATCCCCGTCGATACGCAGTATTTT
abundance: once; d_gene: .; j_gene: TRBJ2-7; v_gene: TRBV7-3; len: 17; CDR3aa: CASSLIAVKEPPYEQYF; CDR3nt: TGTGCCAGCAGCTTAATCGCGGTTAAGGAGCCTCCCTACGAGCAGTACTTC
abundance: few; d_gene: TRBD1; j_gene: TRBJ1-1; v_gene: TRBV19; len: 14; CDR3aa: CASSAGQGNTEAFF; CDR3nt: TGTGCCAGTAGTGCGGGACAGGGTAACACTGAAGCTTTCTTT
abundance: .; d_gene: .; j_gene: TRBJ1-1; v_gene: TRBV7-9; len: 12; CDR3aa: CASSQRNPEAFF; CDR3nt: TGTGCCAGCAGCCAAAGGAACCCTGAAGCTTTCTTT
abundance: .; d_gene: .; j_gene: TRBJ1-1; v_gene: TRBV5-1; len: 14; CDR3aa: CASSADISNTEAFF; CDR3nt: TGCGCCAGCAGTGCGGACATCTCGAACACTGAAGCTTTCTTT
abundance: .; d_gene: .; j_gene: TRBJ2-3; v_gene: TRBV27; len: 14; CDR3aa: CASSLLDPRDTQYF; CDR3nt: TGTGCCAGCAGTTTACTCGACCCCAGAGATACGCAGTATTTT
abundance: once; d_gene: TRBD1; j_gene: TRBJ2-7; v_gene: TRBV28; len: 15; CDR3aa: CASSLTGGSAYEQYF; CDR3nt: TGTGCCAGCAGTTTAACAGGGGGCTCCGCCTACGAGCAGTACTTC
abundance: .; d_gene: TRBD1; j_gene: TRBJ1-5; v_gene: TRBV7-3; len: 19; CDR3aa: CASSFPGQGALQSNQPQHF; CDR3nt: TGTGCCAGCAGCTTCCCGGGACAGGGAGCCCTACAAAGCAATCAGCCCCAGCATTTT
abundance: .; d_gene: TRBD2; j_gene: TRBJ2-7; v_gene: TRBV7-8; len: 15; CDR3aa: CASSFSGSLGHEQYF; CDR3nt: TGTGCCAGCAGCTTTAGCGGGAGTCTCGGGCACGAGCAGTACTTC
abundance: .; d_gene: .; j_gene: TRBJ2-2; v_gene: TRBV6-1; len: 19; CDR3aa: CATLGYRSGSGRNTGELFF; CDR3nt: TGTGCCACCTTGGGGTATCGTTCCGGGAGCGGTCGGAACACCGGGGAGCTGTTTTTT
abundance: .; d_gene: TRBD2; j_gene: TRBJ2-3; v_gene: TRBV28; len: 15; CDR3aa: CASSIGLASTDTQYF; CDR3nt: TGTGCCAGCAGTATAGGACTAGCGAGCACAGATACGCAGTATTTT
abundance: .; d_gene: TRBD2; j_gene: TRBJ2-1; v_gene: TRBV19; len: 14; CDR3aa: CASKFSGRMNEQFF; CDR3nt: TGTGCCAGTAAATTCTCCGGGAGGATGAATGAGCAGTTCTTC
abundance: few; d_gene: TRBD2; j_gene: TRBJ2-3; v_gene: TRBV12-3/TRBV12-4; len: 17; CDR3aa: CASSFRTSGRDTDTQYF; CDR3nt: TGTGCCAGCAGTTTCAGGACTAGCGGGAGGGACACAGATACGCAGTATTTT
abundance: .; d_gene: .; j_gene: TRBJ2-2; v_gene: TRBV14; len: 15; CDR3aa: CASSQVAGATGELFF; CDR3nt: TGTGCCAGCAGCCAAGTGGCAGGGGCCACCGGGGAGCTGTTTTTT
abundance: .; d_gene: .; j_gene: TRBJ1-2; v_gene: TRBV27; len: 15; CDR3aa: CASSYGPSPLYGYTF; CDR3nt: TGTGCCAGCAGTTATGGACCGTCGCCATTATATGGCTACACCTTC
abundance: .; d_gene: TRBD1; j_gene: TRBJ2-1; v_gene: TRBV9; len: 16; CDR3aa: CASSTRGQGPYNEQFF; CDR3nt: TGTGCCAGCAGCACACGAGGACAGGGGCCTTACAATGAGCAGTTCTTC
abundance: .; d_gene: TRBD1; j_gene: TRBJ1-5; v_gene: TRBV28; len: 13; CDR3aa: CASSNDRGQPQHF; CDR3nt: TGTGCCAGCAGTAACGACAGGGGTCAGCCCCAGCATTTT
abundance: .; d_gene: TRBD2; j_gene: TRBJ2-1; v_gene: TRBV20-1; len: 14; CDR3aa: CSARDGRERNERFF; CDR3nt: TGCAGTGCTAGAGATGGGCGGGAGCGCAATGAGCGTTTCTTC
abundance: .; d_gene: TRBD1; j_gene: TRBJ2-1; v_gene: TRBV29-1; len: 15; CDR3aa: CSVDGTGGSYNEQFF; CDR3nt: TGCAGCGTTGACGGAACAGGGGGCTCCTACAATGAGCAGTTCTTC
abundance: .; d_gene: TRBD2; j_gene: TRBJ2-3; v_gene: TRBV27; len: 20; CDR3aa: CASSLFSGRLAGGGTDTQYF; CDR3nt: TGTGCCAGCAGTTTATTCTCTGGCCGACTAGCGGGGGGAGGCACAGATACGCAGTATTTT
abundance: few; d_gene: .; j_gene: TRBJ1-1; v_gene: TRBV27; len: 11; CDR3aa: CASYSGAEAFF; CDR3nt: TGTGCCAGTTATTCGGGAGCTGAAGCTTTCTTT
abundance: .; d_gene: TRBD2; j_gene: TRBJ2-7; v_gene: TRBV27; len: 15; CDR3aa: CAGSSLSGRSYEQYF; CDR3nt: TGTGCCGGCAGTTCCCTTAGCGGGAGGTCCTACGAGCAGTACTTC
abundance: .; d_gene: TRBD2; j_gene: TRBJ2-1; v_gene: TRBV3-1; len: 16; CDR3aa: CASSPSGGSGRLEQFF; CDR3nt: TGTGCCAGCAGCCCCTCCGGGGGTAGCGGGAGACTTGAGCAGTTCTTC
abundance: .; d_gene: .; j_gene: TRBJ2-1; v_gene: TRBV28; len: 12; CDR3aa: CASSPGLYEQFF; CDR3nt: TGTGCCAGCAGTCCGGGACTCTACGAGCAGTTCTTC
abundance: .; d_gene: TRBD2; j_gene: TRBJ2-1; v_gene: TRBV11-1; len: 19; CDR3aa: CASSPGGRARESSYNEQFF; CDR3nt: TGTGCCAGCAGCCCGGGCGGGAGGGCCCGAGAAAGCTCCTACAATGAGCAGTTCTTC
abundance: .; d_gene: .; j_gene: TRBJ2-3; v_gene: TRBV30; len: 12; CDR3aa: CAWTAQTDTQYF; CDR3nt: TGTGCCTGGACCGCCCAGACAGATACGCAGTATTTT
abundance: .; d_gene: TRBD2; j_gene: TRBJ2-3; v_gene: TRBV5-1; len: 20; CDR3aa: CASSALIGLAERTSTDTQYF; CDR3nt: TGCGCCAGCAGCGCCCTGATCGGACTAGCGGAGAGAACTAGCACAGATACGCAGTATTTT
abundance: .; d_gene: .; j_gene: TRBJ2-3; v_gene: TRBV7-2; len: 15; CDR3aa: CASSLWESSTDTQYF; CDR3nt: TGTGCCAGCAGCCTATGGGAGAGTAGCACAGATACGCAGTATTTT
abundance: .; d_gene: TRBD1; j_gene: TRBJ1-5; v_gene: TRBV2; len: 19; CDR3aa: CASSRSGQGWFASNQPQHF; CDR3nt: TGTGCCAGCAGTCGGTCGGGACAGGGGTGGTTTGCGAGCAATCAGCCCCAGCATTTT
abundance: .; d_gene: TRBD1; j_gene: TRBJ1-1; v_gene: TRBV7-9; len: 14; CDR3aa: CASSGDSPNTEAFF; CDR3nt: TGTGCCAGCAGCGGGGACAGTCCGAACACTGAAGCTTTCTTT
abundance: .; d_gene: TRBD2; j_gene: TRBJ2-7; v_gene: TRBV4-2; len: 16; CDR3aa: CASSQDYGGGSYEQYF; CDR3nt: TGTGCCAGCAGCCAAGATTACGGGGGGGGCTCCTACGAGCAGTACTTC
abundance: .; d_gene: TRBD2; j_gene: TRBJ2-1; v_gene: TRBV5-5; len: 15; CDR3aa: CASSVTSGGAGEQFF; CDR3nt: TGTGCCAGCAGCGTGACTAGCGGGGGGGCTGGTGAGCAGTTCTTC
abundance: .; d_gene: TRBD1; j_gene: TRBJ1-2; v_gene: TRBV27; len: 15; CDR3aa: CASSLGTGGYYGYTF; CDR3nt: TGTGCCAGCAGCTTAGGGACAGGGGGCTACTATGGCTACACCTTC
abundance: .; d_gene: .; j_gene: TRBJ2-1; v_gene: TRBV4-3; len: 14; CDR3aa: CASSQDPAYNEQFF; CDR3nt: TGCGCCAGCAGCCAAGACCCGGCCTACAATGAGCAGTTCTTC
abundance: .; d_gene: .; j_gene: TRBJ1-2; v_gene: TRBV5-6; len: 15; CDR3aa: CASSFRGLFNYGYTF; CDR3nt: TGTGCCAGCAGCTTCCGGGGACTTTTTAACTATGGCTACACCTTC
abundance: .; d_gene: .; j_gene: TRBJ2-7; v_gene: TRBV4-1; len: 16; CDR3aa: CASSQEFRGPYYEQYF; CDR3nt: TGCGCCAGCAGCCAAGAATTCAGAGGGCCTTACTACGAGCAGTACTTC
abundance: .; d_gene: TRBD2; j_gene: TRBJ2-1; v_gene: TRBV9; len: 15; CDR3aa: CASSVDVAGGLEQFF; CDR3nt: TGTGCCAGCAGCGTAGACGTAGCGGGAGGACTCGAGCAGTTCTTC
abundance: .; d_gene: .; j_gene: TRBJ2-7; v_gene: TRBV18; len: 12; CDR3aa: CATGTIRSEQYF; CDR3nt: TGTGCCACCGGGACAATCCGTTCCGAGCAGTACTTC
abundance: .; d_gene: .; j_gene: TRBJ2-7; v_gene: TRBV20-1; len: 10; CDR3aa: CSAIYGEQYF; CDR3nt: TGCAGTGCTATCTACGGGGAGCAGTACTTC
abundance: .; d_gene: .; j_gene: TRBJ1-5; v_gene: TRBV12-3/TRBV12-4; len: 14; CDR3aa: CASSPGQSDQPQHF; CDR3nt: TGTGCCAGCAGTCCGGGACAATCAGATCAGCCCCAGCATTTT
abundance: .; d_gene: .; j_gene: TRBJ2-3; v_gene: TRBV6-5; len: 13; CDR3aa: CASSYSYTDTQYF; CDR3nt: TGTGCCAGCAGTTACTCCTACACAGATACGCAGTATTTT
abundance: .; d_gene: TRBD2; j_gene: TRBJ2-7; v_gene: TRBV28; len: 14; CDR3aa: CASSLPAGAYEQYF; CDR3nt: TGTGCCAGCAGTTTACCAGCGGGAGCCTACGAGCAGTACTTC
abundance: few; d_gene: .; j_gene: TRBJ2-5; v_gene: TRBV6-5; len: 16; CDR3aa: CASSYSGWAEEETQYF; CDR3nt: TGTGCCAGCAGTTACTCCGGTTGGGCGGAGGAAGAGACCCAGTACTTC
abundance: .; d_gene: .; j_gene: TRBJ1-1; v_gene: TRBV19; len: 15; CDR3aa: CASSMGRGLNTEAFF; CDR3nt: TGTGCCAGTAGTATGGGTCGGGGGCTGAACACTGAAGCTTTCTTT
abundance: .; d_gene: .; j_gene: TRBJ1-1; v_gene: TRBV30; len: 14; CDR3aa: CAWLPGLGATEAFF; CDR3nt: TGTGCCTGGCTCCCCGGTCTGGGGGCCACTGAAGCTTTCTTT
abundance: once; d_gene: TRBD2; j_gene: TRBJ2-1; v_gene: TRBV7-3; len: 16; CDR3aa: CASSPLAGGEYNEQFF; CDR3nt: TGTGCCAGCAGCCCACTAGCGGGGGGCGAGTACAATGAGCAGTTCTTC
abundance: .; d_gene: .; j_gene: TRBJ2-2; v_gene: TRBV5-4; len: 14; CDR3aa: CASSPGVYTGELFF; CDR3nt: TGTGCCAGCAGCCCGGGGGTTTACACCGGGGAGCTGTTTTTT
abundance: .; d_gene: .; j_gene: TRBJ2-6; v_gene: TRBV4-1; len: 18; CDR3aa: CASSQDGGQNSGANVLTF; CDR3nt: TGCGCCAGCAGCCAAGATGGAGGACAGAACTCTGGGGCCAACGTCCTGACTTTC
abundance: .; d_gene: .; j_gene: TRBJ2-2; v_gene: TRBV15; len: 16; CDR3aa: CATSRAEGSYTGELFF; CDR3nt: TGTGCCACCAGCAGAGCGGAGGGGTCCTACACCGGGGAGCTGTTTTTT